This entry concerns a single TCR beta chain. The entry originates in a study of CD8+ T cells in alopecia areata. Isolated RNA was reverse transcribed into cDNA used as the sequencing template. Profiling relied on immunoSEQ multiplex PCR, and the TCRdb table lists in-frame clones only, not all of them. The table records 75,000 to 85,000 clones, around 65% of them present only once. Trimming removed 2 bases at V and 2 bases at J, with 11 bases between. Germline V gene lookup returns CDR1 SGHTA and CDR2 FQGTGA. The CDR3 is 15 amino acids. Documented treatment: oral pan-JAK inhibitor, 5-10 mg twice daily. This chain links TRBV7-3 with TRBJ2-3, with D maybe TRBD2 (5 bases). The source material was CD8+ T cells sorted from blood, sampled at week 24, from a patient treated with tofacitinib. The TCR comes from a human donor with alopecia areata. CDR3 loop: CASSLAPSTTDTQYF. In DNA, the CDR3 is TGTGCCAGCAGCTTAGCCCCTAGCACCACAGATACGCAGTATTTT.